What follows are 2 T cell receptor beta chains derived from one specimen sequenced in a study of blood T cell repertoires in COVID-19. TCRdb's table, derived via immunoSEQ multiplex PCR, lists solely in-frame clones and lacks some. The data contain around 72,000 clones, about four fifths of them singletons. Sequencing was carried out using peripheral blood. These receptors were collected from an older woman with acute or convalescent COVID-19.

V is TRBV28 and J is TRBJ1-2; maybe TRBD1 (5 bases). The length of the CDR3 is 13 residues. V lost 8 bases and J 7 bases, leaving 17 bases between the germline ends. Germline values: CDR1 MDHEN, CDR2 SYDVKM. The CDR3 protein is CASGGSARGGYTF. CDR3 nucleotide sequence: TGTGCCAGCGGGGGGTCAGCCCGAGGTGGCTACACCTTC.

The chain is built from TRBV4-1 and TRBJ1-2; D gene ambiguous. Trimming cost V 4 bases and J 5 bases, with 20 bases left between them. This CDR3 has 16 residues. Germline V gives CDR1 MGHRA, CDR2 YSYEKL. The chain's CDR3 is CASSPTSGVGIYGYTF. The DNA for the CDR3 is TGCGCCAGCAGCCCCACCTCCGGGGTGGGGATTTATGGCTACACCTTC.